One and the same sample provided the 6 T cell receptor beta chains below, sequenced in a study of radiotherapy plus CTLA-4 blockade in lung cancer. Profiling relied on immunoSEQ multiplex PCR, and the TCRdb table lists in-frame clones only, not all of them. The table lists more than 50,000 clones, roughly 76% of them singletons. Sample: peripheral blood, taken from a patient treated with radiotherapy plus ipilimumab. These receptors all stem from a human donor with non-small cell lung cancer who had a complete response to radiotherapy plus ipilimumab.

J is TRBJ2-7 and V is TRBV27; TRBD2 matches 8 bases. Trimming at V came to 3 bases and at J to 6 bases, leaving 10 bases not matched to a gene. Per germline, CDR1 MNHEY and CDR2 SMNVEV (reference sequence). The CDR3 consists of 15 residues. This CDR3 is CASSFNPPAGVEQYF. The CDR3 DNA is TGTGCCAGCAGTTTTAATCCTCCAGCGGGGGTCGAGCAGTACTTC.

This chain links TRBV6-6 with TRBJ1-2, with D possibly being TRBD1 (6 bases). The germline V gene encodes CDR1 MNHNY and CDR2 SVGAGI (reference sequence). The V gene lost 0 bases and the J gene lost 7 bases, with 9 bases spanning the gap. The CDR3 spans 13 residues. CDR3 in amino acids: CASSYSRGSGYTF. In nucleotides, the CDR3 is TGTGCCAGCAGTTACTCAAGGGGGTCTGGCTACACCTTC.

CDR3 sequence reads: CASSDWYEQYF. CDR3 nucleotides: TGTGCCAGCAGCGACTGGTACGAGCAGTACTTC. This sequence joins TRBV6-5 and TRBJ2-7; D gene uncertain. Germline loops: CDR1 MNHEY, CDR2 SVGAGI. The CDR3 sequence is 11 residues long. The V gene lost 6 bases and the J gene lost 4 bases, with 7 bases spanning the gap.

This rearrangement joins TRBV7-9 to TRBJ2-5, with 15 bases identical to TRBD2. V lost 3 bases, J lost 2 bases, and 1 base stayed unmatched. Germline-derived CDR1 and CDR2 are SEHNR and FQNEAQ (reference sequence). The CDR3 runs 16 residues. The CDR3 nucleotides are TGTGCCAGCAGCTTCGGACTAGCGGGAGGGCAAGAGACCCAGTACTTC. Its protein is CASSFGLAGGQETQYF. The variable domain in full, with the rest retrieved from reference TRBV7-9 and TRBJ2-5, is DTGVSQNPRHKITKRGQNVTFRCDPISEHNRLYWYRQTLGQGPEFLTYFQNEAQLEKSRLLSDRFSAERPKGSFSTLEIQRTEQGDSAMYLCASSFGLAGGQETQYFGPGTRLLVL.

The chain carries TRBV5-6 and TRBJ2-7, with TRBD1 identical over 11 bases. CDR1 is SGHDT and CDR2 is YYEEEE in the germline V gene. Unmatched junction bases numbered 6, after V lost 4 bases and J lost 3 bases. The CDR3 is made up of 15 amino acids. CDR3 DNA: TGTGCCAGCAGCCGCGAGGGGACAGGGGGCTACGAGCAGTACTTC. This codes for CASSREGTGGYEQYF.

As for this clone: The sample carries other DNA sequences with the same CDR3. The V and J genes are TRBV28 and TRBJ1-4; D not resolved. Trimming cost V 5 bases and J 4 bases, with 2 bases left between them. The CDR3 runs to 11 residues. Germline values: CDR1 MDHEN, CDR2 SYDVKM. CDR3 nucleotides: TGTGCCAGCAGTCTTAATGAAAAACTGTTTTTT. As protein: CASSLNEKLFF. The variable domain in full, with the rest retrieved from reference TRBV28 and TRBJ1-4, is DVKVTQSSRYLVKRTGEKVFLECVQDMDHENMFWYRQDPGLGLRLIYFSYDVKMKEKGDIPEGYSVSREKKERFSLILESASTNQTSMYLCASSLNEKLFFGSGTQLSVL.